This T cell receptor (beta chain) was identified during a study of post-analysis software for immune sequencing data. Prepared TCR beta cDNA libraries contained unique molecular identifiers. One entry per CDR3 protein results from TCRdb running MiXCR on the PCR reads. Among about 760,000 distinct CDR3 sequences listed, about 32% were seen once. This clonotype was detected only a few times. The target antigen is unknown. The junction departs from germline at one end; a sequencing error may be responsible. Study results and caveats: Batch-mates among the samples co-clustered strongly by F measure. TRBV5-6, TRBV5-1 and TRBV20-1 were among five TRBV segments more frequent in patients than controls.

The CDR3 has 15 amino acids. Germline CDR1 and CDR2: SEHNR and FQNEAQ (reference sequence). The V and J genes are TRBV7-9 and TRBJ2-7, with 8 bases matching TRBD1. Sequenced material: blood. This clonotype was sampled from a girl between 10 and 17 years old with multiple sclerosis. In DNA, the CDR3 is TGTGCCAGCATTAAGACCGGGACAGGCTCCCACGAGCAGTACTTC. Protein product: CASIKTGTGSHEQYF.